This T cell receptor (beta chain) appears in the sequencing data of a study of blood T cell repertoires in COVID-19. About the study: Material from acute and convalescent COVID-19 was sourced from the United States, Italy and Spain. T cells, B-cell-depleted T cells, or PBMCs supplied cDNA or gDNA.

V lost 4 bases to trimming and J lost 7 bases, with 11 bases between them. Per the germline V gene, CDR1 is SQVTM and CDR2 is ANQGSEA. CDR3 length: 13 amino acids. In the study's own analysis: Amplification with reference gene primers provided the estimates of nucleated cell counts. Sequencing was performed with immunoSEQ multiplex PCR; in TCRdb, only in-frame clones are kept and a portion is missing. D and trimming were read from the DNA, whereas the V and J calls and clone size are those reported in that table. The data contain 240,000 or so clones, 70% to 90% of them singletons. V usage is TRBV29-1 and J usage is TRBJ1-6; D is possibly TRBD1 (5 bases). Sequencing input: peripheral blood. The clonotype comes from a woman aged 30 to 39 with acute or convalescent COVID-19. This CDR3 reads CSVADRNNSPLHF. In DNA form, the CDR3 reads TGCAGCGTTGCAGACAGAAACAATTCACCCCTCCACTTT.